This T cell receptor beta chain was sequenced for a study of early T cells in non-severe SARS-CoV-2 infection. Looking at the study overall: Chains stayed unpaired after sequencing of bulk RNA from unsorted whole blood.

Study results and caveats: Database matching using VDJdb favored anti-spike CD8 responses, with private and CD4 specificities left missing.

The V gene lost 1 base and the J gene lost 3 bases, with 9 bases spanning the gap. CDR1 and CDR2 (germline): DFQATT, SNEGSKA (reference sequence). The CDR3 runs to 13 residues. This clonotype was observed at least ten times. What it binds is not known. Individual cDNA molecules carried attached unique molecular identifiers. From the 5' RACE reads, TCRdb called clonotypes with MiXCR, one entry per CDR3 protein. Among 30,000 to 35,000 distinct CDR3 sequences, roughly 4.5% were seen once, and the ten largest hold 7% to 9%. Sequenced input: whole blood. The TCR was taken from an adult who was a healthcare worker with PCR-confirmed SARS-CoV-2 infection or an uninfected control (not recorded which). The J gene is TRBJ1-1, the V gene TRBV20-1, with no clear D. The CDR3 reads CSARGQMDTEAFF. The CDR3 DNA sequence: TGCAGTGCTAGAGGGCAGATGGACACTGAAGCTTTCTTT.